The sequence of this TCR beta chain was determined in a study of blood T cell repertoires in COVID-19 (dated by TCRdb to the early 2020s). In the study overall: Samples from collaborators originated in the United States, Italy and Spain and spanned both the acute and convalescent phases of COVID-19. The prospective study material was composed of cDNA or gDNA derived from T cells, B-cell-depleted T cells, or PBMCs. Deeply sampled blood TCRbeta repertoires from subjects exposed to, actively infected with, or recovered from COVID-19 were included in the dataset. A freely available public database, intended as a resource for researchers studying the immune response to SARS-CoV-2, is where the repertoires were released. The samples were drawn from the first 160 participants of the ongoing ImmuneRACE study and from more than 1,000 subjects provided by 6 global collaborators. A de-identified subject ID, COVID-19 status, age in years and sex were almost always included in the sample metadata. Where available, HLA class I and class II types were obtained from metadata supplied by the sample provider rather than from assay-based typing. Paper-wide results and their limitations: The amount of clinical and demographic metadata varied by source and participant and was provided uncurated.

Each collaborating institution followed its own protocols to collect whole blood in K2EDTA tubes. For TCRbeta analysis, collaborator samples were shipped as frozen whole blood, as isolated PBMCs, or as DNA extracted from either sample type. The immunoSEQ Assay, a bias-controlled multiplex PCR, was used to amplify TCRbeta CDR3 regions from genomic DNA. As for the original processing: Nucleated cell counts per sample were estimated from amplification of reference gene primers within the assay. Sequence reads were collapsed and filtered to measure the absolute abundance of every unique TCRbeta CDR3 rearrangement. Productive Simpson clonality was computed per sample as the square root of Simpson's diversity index over productive rearrangements. This immuneACCESS table, as held by TCRdb, lists in-frame sequences with V and J called but not all clones. Of the missing ones, under half trace to an unresolved V gene in checked studies; the others have no known cause. V and J calls and clone size are copied from that table; D and trimming were computed from the DNA. This sample comprises 270,000 or so clones, 85% of them detected only once. The ten largest make up 10% to 15% of the sample.

In this sample, this clone turned up once. Its recognized antigen is unknown. No clone much larger than this one lies a single base away; base qualities are absent. V loses 6 bases, J loses 3 bases, and the germline ends lie 6 bases apart. CDR1 and CDR2, looked up from the germline V gene, are MDHEN and SYDVKM. The CDR3 sequence holds 12 residues, the cysteine and phenylalanine included. The sequence is cut down to CDR3 DNA, 36 bases in frame from base 1. The TCR was taken from a human donor in a cohort sampled during active COVID-19. The specimen sequenced was peripheral blood. This chain joins TRBV28 to TRBJ1-5; the D gene assignment is ambiguous. The nucleotide sequence is TGTGCCAGCAGAATATACAATCAGCCCCAGCATTTT. Translated, this is CASRIYNQPQHF.